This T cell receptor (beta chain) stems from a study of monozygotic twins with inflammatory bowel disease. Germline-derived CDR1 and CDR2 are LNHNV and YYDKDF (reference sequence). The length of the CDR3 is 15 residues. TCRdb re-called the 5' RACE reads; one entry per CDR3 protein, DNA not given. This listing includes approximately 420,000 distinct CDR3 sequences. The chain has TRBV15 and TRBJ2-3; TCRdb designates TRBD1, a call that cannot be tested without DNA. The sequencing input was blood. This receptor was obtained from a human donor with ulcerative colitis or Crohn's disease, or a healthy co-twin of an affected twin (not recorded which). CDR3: CATSRGGTGTDTQYF.